These 21 T cell receptor beta chains originate from one sample sequenced in a study of neurological immune-mediated disorders. TCRdb reprocessed the 5' RACE reads with MiXCR, giving one entry per CDR3 protein. The sample consists of under 85,000 distinct CDR3 sequences, around 5% of them appearing once. The sequenced sample was PBMCs. The receptors originated from a human donor with multiple sclerosis. The donor label of this sample is uncertain.

Many counts were recorded for this clonotype. The junction departs from germline at one end; a sequencing error may be responsible. CDR3 protein: CASSLTPVGLSGNTIYF. CDR3 coding DNA: TGTGCCAGCAGCCTAACCCCGGTGGGCCTCTCTGGAAACACCATATATTTT. The chain has TRBV7-3 and TRBJ1-3, with D unresolved. Germline V gene lookup returns CDR1 SGHTA and CDR2 FQGTGA. This CDR3 has 17 residues. Drawing the rest from reference TRBV7-3 and TRBJ1-3, the complete variable domain is GAGVSQTPSNKVTEKGKYVELRCDPISGHTALYWYRQSLGQGPEFLIYFQGTGAADDSGLPNDRFFAVRPEGSVSTLKIQRTERGDSAVYLCASSLTPVGLSGNTIYFGEGSWLTVV.

This clonotype was recorded at least ten times. V and J are TRBV5-1 and TRBJ1-1, with D unresolved. The V and J ends lost 5 bases and 0 bases respectively, with 11 bases between them. The CDR3 runs to 14 residues. Germline V gene lookup returns CDR1 SGHRS and CDR2 YFSETQ. The DNA of the CDR3 is TGCGCCAGCAGTTTTGACAATTTGAACACTGAAGCTTTCTTT. It yields the protein CASSFDNLNTEAFF.

This clonotype appeared many times. The chain couples TRBV4-1 to TRBJ1-4; 10 positions match TRBD1. CDR3 size: 17 residues. After removal of 1 base from V and 9 bases from J, the junction contained 11 bases not matched to a gene. The germline V gene has CDR1 MGHRA and CDR2 YSYEKL. The chain's CDR3 is CASSQGLTGTGDQKLFF. The CDR3 DNA reads as TGCGCCAGCAGCCAAGGCTTAACCGGGACAGGGGACCAAAAACTGTTTTTT.

This clonotype was observed many times. This chain uses TRBV27 with TRBJ2-1; tentative D call: TRBD2 (6 bases). Trimming removed 5 bases at V and 0 bases at J, with 20 bases between. Per germline, CDR1 MNHEY and CDR2 SMNVEV (reference sequence). The CDR3 sequence is 18 residues long. This CDR3 reads CASSQGSGEPSSYNEQFF. As DNA, the CDR3 is TGTGCCAGCAGTCAAGGCTCGGGGGAGCCGAGCTCCTACAATGAGCAGTTCTTC.

Ten or more counts support this clonotype. The V call is TRBV5-1, the J call TRBJ2-3, with 9 bases fitting TRBD2. The length of the CDR3 is 17 residues. The junction had 9 bases not matched to a gene; V was cut back by 2 bases and J by 2 bases. Germline assignment: CDR1 SGHRS and CDR2 YFSETQ. The CDR3 nucleotides are TGCGCCAGCAGCTTTACGGTGCTAGCGGGGAACACAGATACGCAGTATTTT. It translates to CASSFTVLAGNTDTQYF.

At least ten counts were recorded for this clonotype. This chain links TRBV5-1 with TRBJ2-7; D is possibly TRBD2 (5 bases). V lost 5 bases, J lost 9 bases, and 12 bases lay in between. This CDR3 has 11 amino acids. Per germline, CDR1 SGHRS and CDR2 YFSETQ. The CDR3 DNA sequence: TGCGCCAGCAGGGGAGTTCACGGGCAGTACTTC. Encoded protein: CASRGVHGQYF.

This clonotype was counted ten times or more. V is TRBV5-1 and J is TRBJ2-7, with D possibly being TRBD2 (6 bases). The CDR3 totals 15 residues. V dropped 3 bases and J dropped 3 bases, with 16 bases sitting between them. The germline gives CDR1 SGHRS, CDR2 YFSETQ. This chain's CDR3 is CASSSRDWEGYEQYF. In DNA, the CDR3 is TGCGCCAGCAGCTCCCGGGACTGGGAAGGCTACGAGCAGTACTTC.

There are many counts of this clonotype. CDR3 loop: CSAIGQGAYEQFF. Here the CDR3 DNA reads TGCAGTGCTATAGGACAGGGGGCCTATGAGCAGTTCTTC. The chain is built from TRBV20-1 and TRBJ2-1; 11 bases match TRBD1. The CDR3 extends over 13 amino acids. J lost 8 bases, V lost 4 bases, and 4 bases had no gene match. The germline gives CDR1 DFQATT, CDR2 SNEGSKA (reference sequence).

This clonotype was seen repeatedly, ten times or more. V gene TRBV27 combines with J gene TRBJ1-5, with 9 bases lining up with TRBD1. From germline, CDR1 is MNHEY and CDR2 SMNVEV (reference sequence). The V gene end was trimmed by 8 bases and the J gene end by 6 bases; junction bases not matched to a gene: 14. This CDR3 contains 16 residues. The CDR3 region has the DNA TGTGCCAGCGCGGGGTTCAACAGGGGGCGAAGTCAGCCCCAGCATTTT. This translates into CASAGFNRGRSQPQHF.

V is TRBV19 and J is TRBJ1-1; 9 positions agree with TRBD1. V lost 8 bases and J lost 1; bases outside the gene matches: 5. The CDR3 runs 14 residues. Germline V lookup: CDR1 LNHDA, CDR2 SQIVND (reference sequence). The CDR3 loop is CASQDRGRNTEAFF. CDR3 nucleotides: TGTGCCAGTCAGGACAGGGGCAGGAACACTGAAGCTTTCTTT.

This clonotype was seen repeatedly, ten times or more. This rearrangement joins TRBV10-3 to TRBJ2-2, with D possibly TRBD2 on 5 matching bases. The CDR3 has 14 residues. Germline values: CDR1 ENHRY, CDR2 SYGVKD. V gave up 10 bases and J gave up 1 base, with 13 bases separating them. CDR3 sequence reads: CATQNGKNTGELFF. The CDR3 DNA is TGTGCCACTCAAAACGGGAAGAACACCGGGGAGCTGTTTTTT.

The V and J genes are TRBV9 and TRBJ2-5; the match to TRBD2 covers 8 bases. The CDR3 is 14 amino acids. Germline V CDR1 and CDR2: SGDLS, YYNGEE. V shed 3 bases, J shed 7 bases, and the junction held 8 bases outside the gene matches. CDR3 protein: CASSGLTGGGTQYF. CDR3 coding DNA: TGTGCCAGCAGCGGCCTAACGGGAGGGGGGACCCAGTACTTC.

The V call is TRBV24-1, the J call TRBJ2-1; a weak D match, TRBD2 (7 bases). Trimming left V 9 bases short and J 7 bases short, with 12 bases between. This CDR3 comprises 12 residues. Germline assignment: CDR1 KGHDR and CDR2 SFDVKD. CDR3 region: CATGGAGNEQFF. The CDR3 DNA is TGTGCCACCGGGGGGGCCGGGAATGAGCAGTTCTTC.

This clonotype was seen more than once but under ten times. V and J are TRBV11-2 and TRBJ2-1; D possibly corresponds to TRBD2 (7 bases). The CDR3 covers 15 residues. CDR1 is SGHAT, CDR2 FQNNGV, per germline. Between the trimmed V and J ends, which lost 3 bases and 5 bases, there was a span of 14 bases. The CDR3 protein is CASSFGGGGDNEQFF. CDR3 DNA: TGTGCCAGCAGCTTTGGGGGGGGCGGGGACAATGAGCAGTTCTTC.

This clonotype was counted many times. The chain combines TRBV6-6 with TRBJ2-3; TRBD2 agrees at 8 bases. Trimming at V came to 0 bases and at J to 2 bases, leaving 4 bases not matched to a gene. The CDR3 spans 16 residues. The germline V gene has CDR1 MNHNY and CDR2 SVGAGI (reference sequence). The CDR3 is CASSYSKLAVTDTQYF. In nucleotides, the CDR3 is TGTGCCAGCAGTTACTCGAAACTAGCGGTCACAGATACGCAGTATTTT.

This clonotype has at least ten counts. CDR3 region: CASGGEGYEQYF. Written as DNA, the CDR3 is TGTGCCAGCGGGGGCGAGGGGTACGAGCAGTACTTC. This chain uses TRBV28 with TRBJ2-7; the D gene is possibly TRBD1 (6 bases). The CDR3 runs 12 residues. The germline gives CDR1 MDHEN, CDR2 SYDVKM. Trimming shortened V by 8 bases and J by 4 bases, and 12 bases separated the two germline ends.

At least ten counts were recorded for this clonotype. The J gene is TRBJ2-1, the V gene TRBV2; TRBD1 aligns across 9 bases. V shed 6 bases, J shed 4 bases, and the junction held 10 bases outside the gene matches. The CDR3 has 16 residues. Germline CDR1 reads SNHLY; CDR2 reads FYNNEI. The CDR3 DNA follows: TGTGCCAGCAGGCCGAGGACAGGGGCGGCATACAATGAGCAGTTCTTC. Encoded protein: CASRPRTGAAYNEQFF.

This clonotype was seen at least ten times. V gene TRBV7-9 combines with J gene TRBJ1-2; TRBD1 is a possible D gene (6 bases). The CDR3 consists of 13 residues. Germline V gene lookup returns CDR1 SEHNR and CDR2 FQNEAQ (reference sequence). Trimming cost V 0 bases and J 6 bases, with 8 bases left between them. The CDR3 coding sequence is TGTGCCAGCAGCTTAGCTGCAGGGGATGGCTACACCTTC. Translation: CASSLAAGDGYTF.

This chain links TRBV2 with TRBJ1-1; D gene ambiguous. V lost 10 bases, J lost 6 bases, and 9 bases lay in between. Germline CDR1 SNHLY, CDR2 FYNNEI. The CDR3 consists of 10 residues. Here the CDR3 DNA reads TGTGCCATCGACGGACCTGAAGCTTTCTTT. It specifies CAIDGPEAFF.

This clonotype was seen at least ten times. The chain has TRBV7-3 and TRBJ2-3; tentatively, D is TRBD2 (7 bases). This CDR3 region has 15 residues. V shed 7 bases and J shed 1 base, with 15 bases lying between them. Germline values: CDR1 SGHTA, CDR2 FQGTGA. CDR3 in amino acids: CASNMGGPGTDTQYF. The CDR3 DNA follows: TGTGCCAGCAACATGGGGGGGCCAGGCACAGATACGCAGTATTTT.

The sample holds many counts of this clonotype. This rearrangement joins TRBV19 to TRBJ1-5; D gene uncertain. Germline assignment: CDR1 LNHDA and CDR2 SQIVND (reference sequence). The CDR3 spans 13 residues. Trimming pared 3 bases from V and 9 bases from J, leaving 12 bases between. The CDR3 nucleotides read TGTGCCAGTAGTATCCCCCCGGCTGGGCCCCAGCATTTT. Its protein product is CASSIPPAGPQHF.